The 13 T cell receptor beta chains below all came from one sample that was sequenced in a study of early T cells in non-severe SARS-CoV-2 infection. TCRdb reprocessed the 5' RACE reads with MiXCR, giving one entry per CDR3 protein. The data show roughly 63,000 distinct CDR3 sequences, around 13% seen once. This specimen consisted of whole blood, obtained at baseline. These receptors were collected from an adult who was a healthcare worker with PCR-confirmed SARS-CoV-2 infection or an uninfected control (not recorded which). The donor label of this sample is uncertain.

DNA of the CDR3: TGTGCCAGCAGTCGGTACGGGACTAGGGGATCGGATACGCAGTATTTT. Its protein is CASSRYGTRGSDTQYF. V usage is TRBV12-3 or TRBV12-4 and J usage is TRBJ2-3; 8 bases map to TRBD2. Unmatched junction bases numbered 13, after V lost 5 bases and J lost 6 bases. The CDR3 covers 16 residues.

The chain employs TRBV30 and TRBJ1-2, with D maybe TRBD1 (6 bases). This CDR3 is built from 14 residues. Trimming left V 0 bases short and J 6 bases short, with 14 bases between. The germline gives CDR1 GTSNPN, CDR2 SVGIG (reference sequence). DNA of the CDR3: TGTGCCTGGAGTGTACCGGGAAGGGGGAATGGCTACACCTTC. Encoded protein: CAWSVPGRGNGYTF.

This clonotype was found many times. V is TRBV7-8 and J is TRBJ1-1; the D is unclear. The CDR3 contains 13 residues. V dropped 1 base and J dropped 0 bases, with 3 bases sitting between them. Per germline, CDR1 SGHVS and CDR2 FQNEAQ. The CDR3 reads CASSLVLNTEAFF. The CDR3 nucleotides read TGTGCCAGCAGCTTAGTATTGAACACTGAAGCTTTCTTT.

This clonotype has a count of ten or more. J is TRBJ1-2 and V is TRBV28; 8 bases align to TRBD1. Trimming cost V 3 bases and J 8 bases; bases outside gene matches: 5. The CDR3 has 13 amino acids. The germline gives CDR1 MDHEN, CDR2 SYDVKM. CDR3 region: CASSFPQGAGYTF. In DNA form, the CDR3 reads TGTGCCAGCAGTTTTCCCCAGGGGGCAGGCTACACCTTC.

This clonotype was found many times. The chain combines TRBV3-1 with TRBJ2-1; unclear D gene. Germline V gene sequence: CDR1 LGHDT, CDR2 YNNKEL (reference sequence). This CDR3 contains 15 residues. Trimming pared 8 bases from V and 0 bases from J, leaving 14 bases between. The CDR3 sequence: CASSPHSSSYNEQFF. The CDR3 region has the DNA TGTGCCAGCTCGCCACATTCGAGCTCCTACAATGAGCAGTTCTTC.

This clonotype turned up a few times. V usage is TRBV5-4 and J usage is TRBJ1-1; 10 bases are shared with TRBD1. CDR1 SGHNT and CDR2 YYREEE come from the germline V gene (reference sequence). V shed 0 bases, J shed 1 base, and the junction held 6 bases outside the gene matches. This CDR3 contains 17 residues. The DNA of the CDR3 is TGTGCCAGCAGCTTGGACAGACAGGGGGCCGGGAACACTGAAGCTTTCTTT. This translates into CASSLDRQGAGNTEAFF.

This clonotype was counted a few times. CDR3 protein: CSAPRDNYGYTF. CDR3 nucleotides: TGCAGTGCTCCTAGAGACAACTATGGCTACACCTTC. The chain uses TRBV20-1 and TRBJ1-2; D is ambiguous. The V end was cut by 5 bases, the J end by 2 bases, with 9 bases between. The CDR3 length is 12 residues. Germline V gene lookup returns CDR1 DFQATT and CDR2 SNEGSKA (reference sequence).

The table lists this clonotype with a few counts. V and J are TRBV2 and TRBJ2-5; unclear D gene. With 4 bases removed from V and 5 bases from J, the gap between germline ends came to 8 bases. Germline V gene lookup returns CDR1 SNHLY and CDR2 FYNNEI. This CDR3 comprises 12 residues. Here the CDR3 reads CASSVGPETQYF. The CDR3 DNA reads TGTGCCAGCAGTGTTGGACCGGAGACCCAGTACTTC.

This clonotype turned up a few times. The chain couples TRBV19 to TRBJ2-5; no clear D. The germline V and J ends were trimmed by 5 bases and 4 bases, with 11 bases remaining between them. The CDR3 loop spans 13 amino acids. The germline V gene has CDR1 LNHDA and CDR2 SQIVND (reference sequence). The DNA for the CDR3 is TGTGCCAGTAGTTTTGGAGCCAGAGAGACCCAGTACTTC. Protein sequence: CASSFGARETQYF.

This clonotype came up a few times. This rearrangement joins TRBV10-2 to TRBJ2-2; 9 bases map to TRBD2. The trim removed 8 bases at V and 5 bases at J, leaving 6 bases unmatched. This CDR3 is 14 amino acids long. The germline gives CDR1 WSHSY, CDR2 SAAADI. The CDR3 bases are TGCGCCAGCGCAGGGACTAGCAAGACCGGGGAGCTGTTTTTT. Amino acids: CASAGTSKTGELFF.

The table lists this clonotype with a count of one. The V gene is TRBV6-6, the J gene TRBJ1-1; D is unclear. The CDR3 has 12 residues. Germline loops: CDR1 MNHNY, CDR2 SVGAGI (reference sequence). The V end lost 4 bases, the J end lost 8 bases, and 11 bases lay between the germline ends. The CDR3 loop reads CASSSLGFEAFF. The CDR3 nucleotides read TGTGCCAGCAGTTCCTTAGGTTTCGAAGCTTTCTTT.

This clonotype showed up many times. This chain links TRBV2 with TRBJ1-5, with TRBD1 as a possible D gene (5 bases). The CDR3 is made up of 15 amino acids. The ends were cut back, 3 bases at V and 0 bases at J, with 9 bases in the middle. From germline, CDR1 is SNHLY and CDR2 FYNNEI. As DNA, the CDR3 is TGTGCCAGCAGTGAGCGGGGCCCTAGCAATCAGCCCCAGCATTTT. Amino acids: CASSERGPSNQPQHF. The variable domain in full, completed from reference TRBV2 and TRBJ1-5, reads EPEVTQTPSHQVTQMGQEVILRCVPISNHLYFYWYRQILGQKVEFLVSFYNNEISEKSEIFDDQFSVERPDGSNFTLKIRSTKLEDSAMYFCASSERGPSNQPQHFGDGTRLSIL.

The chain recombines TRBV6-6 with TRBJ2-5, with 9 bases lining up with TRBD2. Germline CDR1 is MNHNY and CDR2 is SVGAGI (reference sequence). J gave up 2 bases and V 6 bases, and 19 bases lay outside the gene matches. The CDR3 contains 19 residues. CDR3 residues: CASRLRAGLAGRGQETQYF. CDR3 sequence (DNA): TGTGCCAGCAGACTCCGCGCGGGCCTAGCGGGGAGAGGGCAAGAGACCCAGTACTTC.